These 23 T cell receptor beta chains were sequenced from one sample in a study of kidney transplant recipient with SARS-CoV-2 infection. TCRdb independently ran MiXCR on the reads; one entry per CDR3 protein. The table lists under 250,000 distinct CDR3 sequences, 29% of them singletons. The sample was a blood sample, taken at baseline and on day 111 from a kidney transplant recipient. All receptors derive from a male patient aged 25-45 years who had COVID-19 and was a kidney transplant recipient. A share of the T cells may be of graft donor origin.

V gene TRBV19 combines with J gene TRBJ2-6; D gene unclear. This CDR3 spans 17 amino acids. The germline CDR1 and CDR2 sequences are LNHDA and SQIVND (reference sequence). V gave up 3 bases and J gave up 1 base, with 13 bases separating them. CDR3 sequence reads: CASSIVAVESGANVLTF. CDR3 bases: TGTGCCAGTAGTATTGTCGCTGTGGAATCTGGGGCCAACGTCCTGACTTTC. Looking up the rest from reference TRBV19 and TRBJ2-6 gives the full variable domain: DGGITQSPKYLFRKEGQNVTLSCEQNLNHDAMYWYRQDPGQGLRLIYYSQIVNDFQKGDIAEGYSVSREKKESFPLTVTSAQKNPTAFYLCASSIVAVESGANVLTFGAGSRLTVL.

This clonotype has a handful of counts. CDR3 sequence (DNA): TGTGCCAGCAGCTTAGGTTCCGGGACCCAGTACTTC. Translated: CASSLGSGTQYF. The chain recombines TRBV7-3 with TRBJ2-5; D unclear. The CDR3 contains 12 residues. V lost 2 bases, J lost 7 bases, and 8 bases lay in between. Germline values: CDR1 SGHTA, CDR2 FQGTGA.

This clonotype occurred many times. J is TRBJ1-4 and V is TRBV20-1; 7 positions match TRBD1. The ends lost 6 bases at V and 4 bases at J; junction bases unmatched: 11. The CDR3 length is 15 residues. Germline lookup yields CDR1 DFQATT and CDR2 SNEGSKA (reference sequence). CDR3 amino acids: CSALEGDSFNEKLFF. The DNA of the CDR3 is TGCAGTGCCCTGGAGGGGGACAGTTTTAATGAAAAACTGTTTTTT.

As to this clonotype: It may be a read error: a sequence one base away is much more abundant. CDR3 DNA: TGTGCCAGCAGCGCAGGAATTCCCATTTCAGGCTTGACCGGGGAGCTGTCTTTT. This codes for CASSAGIPISGLTGELSF. The rearrangement links TRBV3-1 to TRBJ2-2, with TRBD2 as a possible D gene (5 bases). CDR1 and CDR2 from the germline V gene are LGHDT and YNNKEL (reference sequence). The CDR3 consists of 18 residues.

On this clonotype itself: A read error may be the cause here, since a much bigger clone is one base away. V usage is TRBV10-3 and J usage is TRBJ2-2, with TRBD1 identical over 7 bases. Germline loops: CDR1 ENHRY, CDR2 SYGVKD. Trimming took 4 bases from V and 2 from J; bases not matched to a gene: 10. This CDR3 has 17 amino acids. The CDR3: CAISGQGFSPNTGELFF. DNA of the CDR3: TGTGCCATCAGTGGACAGGGATTCAGCCCCAACACCGGGGAGCTGTTTTTT.

This clonotype was observed at least ten times. The rearrangement joins TRBV3-1 to TRBJ2-2; D is unresolved. CDR3 length equals 16 residues. The germline V gene has CDR1 LGHDT and CDR2 YNNKEL (reference sequence). V gave up 4 bases and J gave up 3 bases, with 15 bases separating them. In DNA, the CDR3 is TGTGCCAGCAGCCCCTCTTGGGAACCCTACACCGGGGAGCTGTTTTTT. This sequence encodes CASSPSWEPYTGELFF.

Concerning this clonotype: A single base separates this from a much larger clone, so it may be a read error. V is TRBV7-9 and J is TRBJ1-2; D gene uncertain. The CDR3 extends over 17 amino acids. Germline assignment: CDR1 SEHNR and CDR2 FQNEAQ (reference sequence). V was cut by 5 bases and J by 7 bases, with 26 bases left in between. The CDR3 loop reads CASSVPPYHGKTCGYTF. CDR3 coding DNA: TGTGCCAGCAGCGTGCCGCCATACCATGGAAAGACCTGTGGCTACACCTTC.

In its sample, this clonotype was seen many times. The chain is built from TRBV27 and TRBJ1-4, with a weak D call TRBD1 (6 bases). CDR3 length: 14 amino acids. V lost 6 bases and J 5 bases, leaving 13 bases between the germline ends. Germline V gene lookup returns CDR1 MNHEY and CDR2 SMNVEV (reference sequence). The CDR3: CASREQGGNEKLFF. The CDR3 DNA sequence: TGTGCCAGCAGAGAACAGGGTGGGAATGAAAAACTGTTTTTT.

The chain couples TRBV5-4 to TRBJ1-2; D not certain. Germline loops: CDR1 SGHNT, CDR2 YYREEE (reference sequence). With 7 bases removed from V and 4 bases from J, the gap between germline ends came to 23 bases. This CDR3 is 16 amino acids long. This chain's CDR3 is CASVHSVPGKTYGYTF. DNA of the CDR3: TGTGCCAGCGTTCATAGCGTACCAGGAAAGACCTATGGCTACACCTTC. Using reference TRBV5-4 and TRBJ1-2 for the parts outside the CDR3, the full variable domain is ETGVTQSPTHLIKTRGQQVTLRCSSQSGHNTVSWYQQALGQGPQFIFQYYREEENGRGNFPPRFSGLQFPNYSSELNVNALELDDSALYLCASVHSVPGKTYGYTFGSGTRLTVV.

In regard to this clonotype: A read error may explain this, as a much larger clone is one base away. The chain employs TRBV4-2 and TRBJ2-1; D gene unclear. The V gene lost 0 bases and the J gene lost 8 bases, with 8 bases spanning the gap. The CDR3 contains 13 residues. Germline CDR1 is LGHNA and CDR2 is YNFKEQ. The CDR3 nucleotides read TGTGCCAGCAGCCAAGATCTGGGTCATGAGCAGTTCTTC. Amino acids: CASSQDLGHEQFF.

This clonotype was detected ten times or more. The chain links TRBV15 to TRBJ2-7; possible D gene TRBD1, 5 bases. Germline V gene lookup returns CDR1 LNHNV and CDR2 YYDKDF (reference sequence). This CDR3 contains 16 residues. Trimming removed 3 bases from V and 3 bases from J, with 18 bases in between. CDR3 sequence (DNA): TGTGCCACCAGCAGGCCTACCGGGTCTAGGGGCTACGAGCAGTACTTC. It translates to CATSRPTGSRGYEQYF.

This clonotype was seen more than once but under ten times. The chain couples TRBV2 to TRBJ2-3, with TRBD2 as a possible D gene (6 bases). The V gene's germline CDR1 is SNHLY and CDR2 FYNNEI. V lost 6 bases and J lost 3, with 10 bases in between. The length of the CDR3 is 13 residues. CDR3 region: CASRGTETDTQYF. Here the CDR3 DNA reads TGTGCCAGCAGGGGGACTGAGACAGATACGCAGTATTTT.

This clonotype has more than one count but fewer than ten. V and J are TRBV19 and TRBJ2-2; D unresolved. Germline V gives CDR1 LNHDA, CDR2 SQIVND (reference sequence). V was clipped by 5 bases and J by 0 bases, with 4 bases between them. The CDR3 length is 13 residues. In DNA form, the CDR3 reads TGTGCCAGTAGTTCCGCGAACACCGGGGAGCTGTTTTTT. As protein: CASSSANTGELFF.

In this sample, this clonotype turned up many times. This chain links TRBV12-2 with TRBJ1-2. TRBV12-2 is described as a pseudogene. This CDR3 is built from 17 residues. The CDR3 here is CASRGVVTPRKTYGYTF. DNA of the CDR3: TGTGCAAGTCGCGGTGTTGTGACTCCACGAAAGACCTATGGCTACACCTTC.

This clonotype has only a few counts. The CDR3 here is CASSASAGGRKTYGYTF. The CDR3 nucleotides are TGTGCCAGCAGTGCCAGCGCAGGTGGGAGAAAGACCTATGGCTACACCTTC. The chain joins TRBV6-6 to TRBJ1-2; D call uncertain. Germline loops: CDR1 MNHNY, CDR2 SVGAGI (reference sequence). The V gene lost 5 bases and the J gene lost 4 bases, with 23 bases spanning the gap. The CDR3 consists of 17 residues.

Of note for this clonotype: A much larger clonotype is one base distant, so this may be a read error. This rearrangement joins TRBV5-6 to TRBJ1-5; TRBD1 aligns across 7 bases. V trimming: 3 bases; J trimming: 1 base; junction bases outside the gene matches: 7. The CDR3 has 16 amino acids. Germline assignment: CDR1 SGHDT and CDR2 YYEEEE. The chain's CDR3 is CASSSPTGTSNQPQHF. The DNA for the CDR3 is TGTGCCAGCAGCTCTCCGACAGGGACCAGCAATCAGCCCCAGCATTTT. The variable domain in full, completed from reference TRBV5-6 and TRBJ1-5, reads DAGVTQSPTHLIKTRGQQVTLRCSPKSGHDTVSWYQQALGQGPQFIFQYYEEEERQRGNFPDRFSGHQFPNYSSELNVNALLLGDSALYLCASSSPTGTSNQPQHFGDGTRLSIL.

At least ten counts were recorded for this clonotype. The V and J genes are TRBV3-1 and TRBJ2-7, with D perhaps matching TRBD2 (5 bases). CDR1 and CDR2 from the germline V gene are LGHDT and YNNKEL (reference sequence). V dropped 1 base and J dropped 1 base, with 5 bases sitting between them. The CDR3 has 13 amino acids. The chain's CDR3 is CASSQGTSYEQYF. In DNA, the CDR3 is TGTGCCAGCAGCCAAGGGACTTCCTACGAGCAGTACTTC.

Of note for this clonotype: This may arise from a read error, as a much more abundant clone is one base away. V and J are TRBV5-1 and TRBJ2-7; no clear D. The CDR3 loop spans 13 amino acids. V dropped 7 bases and J dropped 0 bases, with 11 bases sitting between them. Looked up from germline, CDR1 is SGHRS and CDR2 is YFSETQ. For the CDR3, the DNA is TGCGCCAGCGCACACCTGAGCTCCTACGAGCAGTACTTC. Translated, it gives CASAHLSSYEQYF.

The rearrangement uses TRBV6-5 and TRBJ2-1, with 7 bases fitting TRBD1. The V gene end was trimmed by 10 bases and the J gene end by 1 base; junction bases not matched to a gene: 4. Germline values: CDR1 MNHEY, CDR2 SVGAGI. The CDR3 consists of 13 residues. Here the CDR3 reads CATNRGSYNEQFF. CDR3 nucleotide sequence: TGTGCCACCAACAGGGGATCCTACAATGAGCAGTTCTTC.

This clonotype was seen ten or more times. This chain links TRBV7-9 with TRBJ1-1, with no clear D. The CDR3 consists of 14 residues. V lost 6 bases, J lost 0 bases, and 11 bases lay in between. The germline V gene has CDR1 SEHNR and CDR2 FQNEAQ (reference sequence). The CDR3 nucleotides read TGTGCCAGCAGTCCGACGGTCATGAACACTGAAGCTTTCTTT. Its protein product is CASSPTVMNTEAFF.

This clonotype was seen a single time. A much larger clone is a single base away; this may be a read error. In this CDR3 the conserved last residue, phenylalanine or tryptophan, is missing, so a read error is likely. The chain links TRBV10-3 to TRBJ1-4; D not certain. Germline V gene data show CDR1 as ENHRY and CDR2 as SYGVKD. CDR3 length equals 12 residues. Trimming stripped 0 bases from V and 7 bases from J, with 3 bases between. CDR3 coding DNA: TGTGCCATCAGTGAGTCGAGTGAAAAACTGTTTTAT. It encodes CAISESSEKLFY.

This clonotype was seen repeatedly, ten times or more. The chain carries TRBV7-7 and TRBJ1-2; D is unresolved. Germline V gene sequence: CDR1 SSHAT, CDR2 FNYEAQ (reference sequence). CDR3 size: 17 residues. V lost 5 bases, J lost 4 bases, and 23 bases lay in between. This CDR3 reads CASSANGKCRKTYGYTF. CDR3 nucleotide sequence: TGTGCCAGCAGCGCGAATGGTAAGTGCCGAAAGACCTATGGCTACACCTTC.

V and J are TRBV2 and TRBJ2-3, with 7 positions matching TRBD1. The germline V gene encodes CDR1 SNHLY and CDR2 FYNNEI. The CDR3 is made up of 15 amino acids. The V segment lost 3 bases and the J segment 3 bases; nucleotides outside the gene matches: 6. The CDR3 loop reads CASSEGRGWTDTQYF. The CDR3 DNA reads as TGTGCCAGCAGTGAGGGCAGGGGGTGGACAGATACGCAGTATTTT.